Listed below are T cell receptor beta chains from one sample, sequenced in a study of blood T cell repertoires in COVID-19. The protocol was immunoSEQ multiplex PCR, while the TCRdb copy is restricted to in-frame clones and leaves out a portion. Found here are a few hundred thousand clones, around 88% of them singletons; the top ten hold roughly 6.9%. Specimen: peripheral blood. These receptors came from a woman under 40 who had recovered from COVID-19. Both conserved end residues are part of each CDR3. D genes are given only for firm matches. Clone size is shown for a subset of rows, as once, few, many or a class of expanded clone.

D	size	J	V	DNA	CDR3
.	.	TRBJ1-5	TRBV19	TGTGCCAGCCGACAGGTCAATCAGCCCCAGCATTTT	CASRQVNQPQHF
.	few	TRBJ2-2	TRBV29-1	TGCAGCGTTGAAGATCCGGTCGGGGGGCGTACCGGGGAGCTGTTTTTT	CSVEDPVGGRTGELFF
TRBD1	.	TRBJ1-2	TRBV7-2	TGTGCCAGCAGCTTCCTGCTGGGGACAGAGTATGGCTACACCTTC	CASSFLLGTEYGYTF
.	.	TRBJ2-5	TRBV2	TGTGCCAGCAGGTTAATGGAGACCCAGTACTTC	CASRLMETQYF
.	.	TRBJ2-7	TRBV11-1	TGTGCCAGCAGCCGACAGGAATACTACGAGCAGTACTTC	CASSRQEYYEQYF
.	.	TRBJ1-4	TRBV28	TGTGCCAGCAGTGGCCGGACAGATACTAATGAAAAACTGTTTTTT	CASSGRTDTNEKLFF
TRBD1	.	TRBJ2-7	TRBV7-2	TGTGCCAGCAGGGGGTGGGGACAGGGCTACGAGCAGTACTTC	CASRGWGQGYEQYF
TRBD1	.	TRBJ1-5	TRBV6-2/TRBV6-3	TGTGCCAGCAGTTACATGGGACAGGGGAGACAGCCCCAGCATTTT	CASSYMGQGRQPQHF
TRBD2	.	TRBJ2-3	TRBV7-3	TGTGCCAGCAGCCCGGGGACTAGCGGGGGGGTCACAGATACGCAGTATTTT	CASSPGTSGGVTDTQYF
.	.	TRBJ2-5	TRBV5-6	TGTGCCAGCAGCTGGACCACAGGCGGAGAGACCCAGTACTTC	CASSWTTGGETQYF
TRBD2	.	TRBJ2-1	TRBV19	TGTGCCAGTATGGGCGGGGGTAACAATGAGCAGTTCTTC	CASMGGGNNEQFF
TRBD2	.	TRBJ2-3	TRBV3-1/TRBV3-2	TGTGCCAGCAGCCAAGGGAGCGGGGACACAGATACGCAGTATTTT	CASSQGSGDTDTQYF
.	few	TRBJ1-1	TRBV6-5	TGTGCCAGCAGTTACCGGGGGGCAGGGGTGAACACTGAAGCTTTCTTT	CASSYRGAGVNTEAFF